What follows describes a single T cell receptor (beta chain). This record comes from a study of beta chain features in type 1 diabetes. Expressed TCRB transcripts were sequenced, since all the RNA that had been isolated was reverse transcribed. Assay: immunoSEQ multiplex PCR; the TCRdb copy retains only in-frame clones and omits some. The data show roughly 230,000 clones, 9.6% seen once. Using CD45RO/CCR7/CD25/CD127/CD95/CD27, CD4+ naive, central memory, regulatory and stem cell-like memory cells were sorted. This TCR was recovered from a woman aged 18-30 years in good health. Material: naive CD4+ T cells from blood.

The CDR3 loop reads CAISESMTAPGAFF. The CDR3 DNA reads as TGTGCCATCAGTGAGTCGATGACCGCGCCGGGAGCTTTCTTT. The gene calls are TRBV10-3 and TRBJ1-1; D is unclear. Per the germline V gene, CDR1 is ENHRY and CDR2 is SYGVKD. The CDR3 contains 14 residues. Trimming shortened V by 0 bases and J by 10 bases, and 15 bases separated the two germline ends.